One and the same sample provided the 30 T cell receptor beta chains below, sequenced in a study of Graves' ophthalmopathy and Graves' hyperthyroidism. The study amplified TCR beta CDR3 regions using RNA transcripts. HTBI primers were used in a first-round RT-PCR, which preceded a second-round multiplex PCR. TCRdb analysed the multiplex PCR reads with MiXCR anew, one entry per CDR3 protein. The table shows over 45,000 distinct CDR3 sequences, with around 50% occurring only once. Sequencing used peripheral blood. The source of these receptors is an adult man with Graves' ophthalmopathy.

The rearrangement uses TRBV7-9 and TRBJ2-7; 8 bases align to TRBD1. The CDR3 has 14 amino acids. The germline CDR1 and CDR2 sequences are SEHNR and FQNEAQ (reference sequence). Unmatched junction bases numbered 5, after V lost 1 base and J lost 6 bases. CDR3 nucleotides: TGTGCCAGCAGCTTAGAGGACAGGGCCTCCGAGCAGTACTTC. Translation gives CASSLEDRASEQYF. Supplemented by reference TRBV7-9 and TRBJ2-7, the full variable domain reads DTGVSQNPRHKITKRGQNVTFRCDPISEHNRLYWYRQTLGQGPEFLTYFQNEAQLEKSRLLSDRFSAERPKGSFSTLEIQRTEQGDSAMYLCASSLEDRASEQYFGPGTRLTVT.

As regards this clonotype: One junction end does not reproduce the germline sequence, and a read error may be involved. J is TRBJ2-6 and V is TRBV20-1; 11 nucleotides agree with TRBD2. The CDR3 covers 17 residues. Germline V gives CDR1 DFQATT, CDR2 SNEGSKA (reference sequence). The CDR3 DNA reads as TGTAGTGCTAGAGTTACTAGCGGGGGTCCTGGGGCCAACGTCCTGACTTTC. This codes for CSARVTSGGPGANVLTF.

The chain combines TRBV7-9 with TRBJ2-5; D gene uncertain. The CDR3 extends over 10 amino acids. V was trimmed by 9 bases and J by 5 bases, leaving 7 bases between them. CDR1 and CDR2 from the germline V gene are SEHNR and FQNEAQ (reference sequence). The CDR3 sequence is CASDGETQYF. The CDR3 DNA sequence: TGTGCCAGTGATGGGGAGACCCAGTACTTC. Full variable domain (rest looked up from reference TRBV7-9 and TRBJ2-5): DTGVSQNPRHKITKRGQNVTFRCDPISEHNRLYWYRQTLGQGPEFLTYFQNEAQLEKSRLLSDRFSAERPKGSFSTLEIQRTEQGDSAMYLCASDGETQYFGPGTRLLVL.

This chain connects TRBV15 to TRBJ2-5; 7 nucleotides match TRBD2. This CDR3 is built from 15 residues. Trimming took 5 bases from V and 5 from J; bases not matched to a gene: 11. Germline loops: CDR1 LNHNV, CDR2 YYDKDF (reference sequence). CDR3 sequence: CATSAPLSGVETQYF. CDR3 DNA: TGTGCCACCAGCGCCCCCTTAAGCGGGGTGGAGACCCAGTACTTC.

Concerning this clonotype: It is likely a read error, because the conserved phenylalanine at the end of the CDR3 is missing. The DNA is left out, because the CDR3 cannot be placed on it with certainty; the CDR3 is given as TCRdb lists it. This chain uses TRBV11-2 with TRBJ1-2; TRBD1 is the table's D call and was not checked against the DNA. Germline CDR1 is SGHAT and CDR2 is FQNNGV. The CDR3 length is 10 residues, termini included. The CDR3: CASSPSGTGG.

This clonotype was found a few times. The CDR3 region is CASSYRQGATDTQYF. The CDR3 DNA follows: TGTGCCAGCTCATATAGACAGGGGGCGACAGATACGCAGTATTTT. The chain joins TRBV18 to TRBJ2-3, with 10 bases identical to TRBD1. V gave up 5 bases and J gave up 3 bases; unmatched junction bases: 5. CDR3 length: 15 amino acids. The germline V gene has CDR1 KGHSH and CDR2 LQKENI.

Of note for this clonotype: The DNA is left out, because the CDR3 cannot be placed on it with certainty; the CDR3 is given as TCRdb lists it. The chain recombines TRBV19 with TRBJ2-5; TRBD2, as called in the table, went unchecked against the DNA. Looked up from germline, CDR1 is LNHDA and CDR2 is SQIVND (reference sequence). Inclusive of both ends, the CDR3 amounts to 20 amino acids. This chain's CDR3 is CASRTGEGTEAFFGQETQYF.

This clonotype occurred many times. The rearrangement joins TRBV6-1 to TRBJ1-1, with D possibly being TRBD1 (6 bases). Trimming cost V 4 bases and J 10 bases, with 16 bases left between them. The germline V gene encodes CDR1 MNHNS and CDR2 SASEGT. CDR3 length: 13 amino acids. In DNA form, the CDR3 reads TGTGCCAGCAGTGGACGACAGGACCGAGGAGCTTTCTTT. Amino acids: CASSGRQDRGAFF.

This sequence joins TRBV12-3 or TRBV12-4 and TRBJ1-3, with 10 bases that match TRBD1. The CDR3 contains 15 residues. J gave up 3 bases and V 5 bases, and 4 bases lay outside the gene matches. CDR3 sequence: CASSGDRGSGNTIYF. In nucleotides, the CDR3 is TGTGCCAGCAGTGGGGACAGGGGCAGTGGAAACACCATATATTTT.

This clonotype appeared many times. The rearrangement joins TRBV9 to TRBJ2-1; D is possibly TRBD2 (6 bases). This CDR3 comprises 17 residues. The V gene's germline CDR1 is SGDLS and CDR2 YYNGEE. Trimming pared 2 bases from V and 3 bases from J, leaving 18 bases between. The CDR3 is CASSVSLGSPHYNEQFF. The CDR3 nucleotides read TGTGCCAGCAGCGTGTCACTCGGGAGCCCGCACTACAATGAGCAGTTCTTC. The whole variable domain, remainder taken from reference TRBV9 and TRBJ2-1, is DSGVTQTPKHLITATGQRVTLRCSPRSGDLSVYWYQQSLDQGLQFLIQYYNGEERAKGNILERFSAQQFPDLHSELNLSSLELGDSALYFCASSVSLGSPHYNEQFFGPGTRLTVL.

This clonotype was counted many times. CDR3 nucleotides: TGTGCCAGCAGGAACGCCGGCGTAGGGGCCAACGTCCTGACTTTC. It translates to CASRNAGVGANVLTF. The V call is TRBV28, the J call TRBJ2-6; no clear D. The V gene lost 6 bases and the J gene lost 4 bases, with 13 bases spanning the gap. This CDR3 contains 15 residues. Germline V lookup: CDR1 MDHEN, CDR2 SYDVKM.

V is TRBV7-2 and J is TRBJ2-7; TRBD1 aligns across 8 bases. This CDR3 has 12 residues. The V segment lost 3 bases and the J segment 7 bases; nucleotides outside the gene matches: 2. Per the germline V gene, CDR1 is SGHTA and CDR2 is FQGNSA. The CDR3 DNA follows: TGTGCCAGCAGCTTGACAGGGGATGAGCAGTACTTC. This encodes CASSLTGDEQYF.

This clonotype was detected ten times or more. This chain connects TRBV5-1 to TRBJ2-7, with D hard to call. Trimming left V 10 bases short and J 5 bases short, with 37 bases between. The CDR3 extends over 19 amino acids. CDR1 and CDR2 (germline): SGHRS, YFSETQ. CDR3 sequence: CAPRWEVCLTLRFINEQYF. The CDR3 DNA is TGCGCCCCTCGTTGGGAAGTTTGTCTTACACTTCGGTTTATCAACGAGCAGTACTTC.

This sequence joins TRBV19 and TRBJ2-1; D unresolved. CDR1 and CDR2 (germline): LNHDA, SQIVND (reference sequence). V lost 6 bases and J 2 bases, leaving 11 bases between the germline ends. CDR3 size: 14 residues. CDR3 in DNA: TGTGCCAGTAGGCGGAGTGGCCCCTACAATGAGCAGTTCTTC. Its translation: CASRRSGPYNEQFF. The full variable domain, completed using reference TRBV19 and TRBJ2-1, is DGGITQSPKYLFRKEGQNVTLSCEQNLNHDAMYWYRQDPGQGLRLIYYSQIVNDFQKGDIAEGYSVSREKKESFPLTVTSAQKNPTAFYLCASRRSGPYNEQFFGPGTRLTVL.

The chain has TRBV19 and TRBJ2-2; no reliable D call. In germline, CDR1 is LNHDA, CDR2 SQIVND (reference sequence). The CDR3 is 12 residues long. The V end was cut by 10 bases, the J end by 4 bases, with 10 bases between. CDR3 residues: CANKRSTGELFF. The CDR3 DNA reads TGTGCCAACAAGAGGAGCACCGGGGAGCTGTTTTTT.

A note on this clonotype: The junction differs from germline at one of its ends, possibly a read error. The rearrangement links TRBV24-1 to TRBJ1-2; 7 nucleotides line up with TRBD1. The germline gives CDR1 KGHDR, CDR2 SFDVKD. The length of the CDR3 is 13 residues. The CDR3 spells CATSGLGTVGYTF. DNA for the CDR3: TGTGCCACCAGTGGTTTGGGGACAGTGGGCTACACCTTC.

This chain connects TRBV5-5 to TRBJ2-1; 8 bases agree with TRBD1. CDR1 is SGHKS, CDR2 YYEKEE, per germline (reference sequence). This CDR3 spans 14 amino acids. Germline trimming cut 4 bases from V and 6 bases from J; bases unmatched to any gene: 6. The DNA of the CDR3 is TGTGCCAGCAGCCCCTGGACAGGGTTCAATGAGCAGTTCTTC. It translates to CASSPWTGFNEQFF.

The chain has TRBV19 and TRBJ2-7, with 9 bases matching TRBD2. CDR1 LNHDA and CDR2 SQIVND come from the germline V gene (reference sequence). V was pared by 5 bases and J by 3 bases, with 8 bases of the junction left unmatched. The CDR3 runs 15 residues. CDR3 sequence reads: CASSAAGGLVYEQYF. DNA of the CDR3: TGTGCCAGTAGTGCAGCGGGAGGCCTGGTCTACGAGCAGTACTTC.

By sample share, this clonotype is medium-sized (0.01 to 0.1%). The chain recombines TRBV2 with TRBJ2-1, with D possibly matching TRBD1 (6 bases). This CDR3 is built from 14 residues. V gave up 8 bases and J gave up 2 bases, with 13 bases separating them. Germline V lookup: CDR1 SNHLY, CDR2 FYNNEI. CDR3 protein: CASQIRTAYNEQFF. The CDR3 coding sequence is TGTGCCAGCCAGATCAGGACAGCCTACAATGAGCAGTTCTTC.

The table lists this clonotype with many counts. Here the CDR3 reads CASRDLDGTGDEQFF. The CDR3 DNA follows: TGTGCCAGCAGGGACCTAGACGGGACAGGGGATGAGCAGTTCTTC. J is TRBJ2-1 and V is TRBV6-1; 10 bases are shared with TRBD1. The trim removed 6 bases at V and 8 bases at J, leaving 10 bases unmatched. Germline loops: CDR1 MNHNS, CDR2 SASEGT. This CDR3 has 15 amino acids.

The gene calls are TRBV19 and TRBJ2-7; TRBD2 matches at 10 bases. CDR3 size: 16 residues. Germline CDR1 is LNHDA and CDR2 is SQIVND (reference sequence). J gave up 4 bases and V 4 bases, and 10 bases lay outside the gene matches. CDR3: CASSRASGSLPYEQYF. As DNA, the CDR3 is TGTGCCAGTAGTAGGGCTAGCGGGAGCCTACCATACGAGCAGTACTTC.

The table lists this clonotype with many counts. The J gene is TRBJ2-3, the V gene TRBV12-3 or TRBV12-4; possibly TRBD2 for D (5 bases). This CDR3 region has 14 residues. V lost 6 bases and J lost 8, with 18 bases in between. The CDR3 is CASSPTRVAGTQYF. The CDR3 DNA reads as TGTGCCAGCAGCCCCACAAGGGTCGCGGGTACGCAGTATTTT.

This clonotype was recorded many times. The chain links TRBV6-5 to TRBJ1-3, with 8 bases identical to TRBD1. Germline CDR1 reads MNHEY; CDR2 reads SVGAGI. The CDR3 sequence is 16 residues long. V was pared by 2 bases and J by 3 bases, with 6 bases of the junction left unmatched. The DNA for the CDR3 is TGTGCCAGCAGTTACGGTGCAGGGGGCGGTGGAAACACCATATATTTT. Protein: CASSYGAGGGGNTIYF.

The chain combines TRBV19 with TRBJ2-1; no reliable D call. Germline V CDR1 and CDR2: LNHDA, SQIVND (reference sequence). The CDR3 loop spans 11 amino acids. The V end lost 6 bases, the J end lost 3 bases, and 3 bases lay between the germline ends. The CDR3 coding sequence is TGTGCCAGTAGATTCTACAATGAGCAGTTCTTC. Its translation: CASRFYNEQFF.

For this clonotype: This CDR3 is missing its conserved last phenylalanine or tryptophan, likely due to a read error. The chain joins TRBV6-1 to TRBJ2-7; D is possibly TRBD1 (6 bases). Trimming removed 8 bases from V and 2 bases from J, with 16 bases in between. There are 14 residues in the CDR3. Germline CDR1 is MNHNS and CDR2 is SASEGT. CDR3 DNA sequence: TGTGCCAGCCTCAGGGGTTCGAGCGCCTACGAGCAGTACCTC. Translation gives CASLRGSSAYEQYL.

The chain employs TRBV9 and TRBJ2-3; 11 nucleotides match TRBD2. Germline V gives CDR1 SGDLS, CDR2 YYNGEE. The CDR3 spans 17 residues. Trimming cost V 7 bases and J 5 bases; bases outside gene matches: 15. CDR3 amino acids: CASSPRGSGGAQDTQYF. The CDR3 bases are TGTGCCAGCTCACCACGGGGTAGCGGGGGGGCCCAAGATACGCAGTATTTT.

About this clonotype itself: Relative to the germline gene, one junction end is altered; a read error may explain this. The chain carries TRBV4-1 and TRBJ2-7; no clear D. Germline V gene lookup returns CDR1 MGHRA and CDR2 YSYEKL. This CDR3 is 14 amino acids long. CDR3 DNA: TGCGCCAACAGCCCCACAAGGTTAGGCTACGAGCAGTACTTC. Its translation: CANSPTRLGYEQYF.

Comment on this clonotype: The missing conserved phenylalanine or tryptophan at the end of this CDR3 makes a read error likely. The CDR3 is CSAIRGGETQYL. The CDR3 DNA reads as TGCAGCGCCATAAGGGGTGGAGAGACCCAGTACTTA. The chain has TRBV29-1 and TRBJ2-5, with D perhaps matching TRBD1 (5 bases). Trimming stripped 7 bases from V and 4 bases from J, with 13 bases between. CDR1 and CDR2 (germline): SQVTM, ANQGSEA. The CDR3 spans 12 residues.

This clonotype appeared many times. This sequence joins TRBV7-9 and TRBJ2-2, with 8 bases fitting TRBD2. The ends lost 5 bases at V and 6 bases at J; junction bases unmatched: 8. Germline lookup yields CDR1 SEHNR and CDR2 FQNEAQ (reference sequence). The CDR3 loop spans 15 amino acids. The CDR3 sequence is CASSPTTSASGELFF. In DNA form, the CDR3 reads TGTGCCAGCAGCCCAACGACTAGCGCGTCCGGGGAGCTGTTTTTT.

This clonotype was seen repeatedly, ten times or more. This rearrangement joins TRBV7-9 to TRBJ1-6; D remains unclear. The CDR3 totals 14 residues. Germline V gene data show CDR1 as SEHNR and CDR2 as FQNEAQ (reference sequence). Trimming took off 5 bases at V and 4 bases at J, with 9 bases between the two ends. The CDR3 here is CASSPTEYNSPLHF. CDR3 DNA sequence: TGTGCCAGCAGCCCTACAGAATATAATTCACCCCTCCACTTT.